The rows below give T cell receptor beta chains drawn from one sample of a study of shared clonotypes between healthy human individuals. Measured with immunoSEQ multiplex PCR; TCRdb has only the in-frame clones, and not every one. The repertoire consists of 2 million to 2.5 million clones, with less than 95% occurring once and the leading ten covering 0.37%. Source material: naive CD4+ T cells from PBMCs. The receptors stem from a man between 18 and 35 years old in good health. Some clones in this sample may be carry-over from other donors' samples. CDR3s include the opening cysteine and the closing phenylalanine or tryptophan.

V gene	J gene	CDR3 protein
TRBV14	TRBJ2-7	CASSQGYGTPTYEQYF
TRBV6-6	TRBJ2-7	CASSYSSQAYEQYF
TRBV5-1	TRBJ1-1	CASSSTGTLGWGTEAFF
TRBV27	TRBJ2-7	CASRNPGASHEQYF
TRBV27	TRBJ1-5	CASRPTAVPQPQHF
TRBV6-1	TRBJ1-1	CASSEARTNTEAFF
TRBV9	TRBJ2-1	CASSVDPSGTYNEQFF
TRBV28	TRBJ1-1	CASVRVNTEAFF
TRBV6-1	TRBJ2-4	CASSEISAKNIQYF
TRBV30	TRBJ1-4	CAWSVPDGNEKLFF
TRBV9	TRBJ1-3	CASSVAGESGNTIYF
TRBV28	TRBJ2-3	CASSFLAPKKPPSILNTQYF
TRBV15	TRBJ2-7	CATSRDGLAGAYEQYF
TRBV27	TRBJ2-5	CASSSKLLETQYF
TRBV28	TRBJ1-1	CASLLRAGVMNTEAFF
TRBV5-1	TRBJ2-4	CASSPGDRGRILAKNIQYF
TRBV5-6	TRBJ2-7	CASRSRQTYEQYF
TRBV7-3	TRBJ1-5	CASSPRDGARVQPQHF
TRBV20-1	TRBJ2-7	CSASESYEQYF
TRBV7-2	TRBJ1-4	CASRSRGPSGEKLFF
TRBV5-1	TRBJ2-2	CASSLAGGPNTGELFF
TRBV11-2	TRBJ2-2	CATTSPGLADSNGELFF
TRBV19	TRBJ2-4	CASSIRGLLGLQYF